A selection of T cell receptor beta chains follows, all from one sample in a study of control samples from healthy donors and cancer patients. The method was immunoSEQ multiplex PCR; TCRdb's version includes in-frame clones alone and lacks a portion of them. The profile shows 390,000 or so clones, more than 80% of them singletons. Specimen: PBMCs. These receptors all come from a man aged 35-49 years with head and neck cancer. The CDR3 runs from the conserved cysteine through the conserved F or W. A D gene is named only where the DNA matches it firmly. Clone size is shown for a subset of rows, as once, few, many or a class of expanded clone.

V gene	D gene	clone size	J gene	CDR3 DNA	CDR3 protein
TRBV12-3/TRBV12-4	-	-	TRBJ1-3	TGTGCCAGCAGTTTCCAAGCGGGAAACACCATATATTTT	CASSFQAGNTIYF
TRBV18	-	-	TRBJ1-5	TGTGCCAGCTCACCATCCGGCAGGGATAGCAATCAGCCCCAGCATTTT	CASSPSGRDSNQPQHF
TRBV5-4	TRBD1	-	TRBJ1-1	TGTGCCAGCAGCATAACAGGGGCGAACACTGAAGCTTTCTTT	CASSITGANTEAFF
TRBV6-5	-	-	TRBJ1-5	TGTGCCAGCTCCCATCAGCCCCAGCATTTT	CASSHQPQHF
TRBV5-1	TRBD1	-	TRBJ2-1	TGCGCCAGCAGCCCCTGGACAGGGGGGAATGAGCAGTTCTTC	CASSPWTGGNEQFF
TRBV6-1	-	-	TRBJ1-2	TGTGCCAGCAGTGAAGCGGGATACTATGGCTACACCTTC	CASSEAGYYGYTF
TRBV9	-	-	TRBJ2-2	TGTGCCAGCAGCGTCCTGGACAACACCGGGGAGCTGTTTTTT	CASSVLDNTGELFF
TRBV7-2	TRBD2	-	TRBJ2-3	TGTGCCAGCAGCCCCGCCCCCCCACTAGCGGGGGGGCCCCGGGATACGCAGTATTTT	CASSPAPPLAGGPRDTQYF
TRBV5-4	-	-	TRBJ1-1	TGTGCCAGCAGCTTGACAGGTTTCCGAACTGAAGCTTTCTTT	CASSLTGFRTEAFF
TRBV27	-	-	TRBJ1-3	TGTGCCAGCAGTTCCCACTCTGGAAACACCATATATTTT	CASSSHSGNTIYF
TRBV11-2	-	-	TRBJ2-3	TGTGCCAGCAGCTTAGATTGGGGGGCCGGCACAGATACGCAGTATTTT	CASSLDWGAGTDTQYF
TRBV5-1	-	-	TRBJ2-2	TGCGCCAGCAGCTTGGGCGGCGCGAACACCGGGGAGCTGTTTTTT	CASSLGGANTGELFF
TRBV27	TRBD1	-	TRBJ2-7	TGTGCCAGCAGTTCGGGACAGGGCTACGAGCAGTACTTC	CASSSGQGYEQYF
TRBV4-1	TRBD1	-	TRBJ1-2	TGCGCCAGCAGCCAAGATACCGCCCCCAGGGGGGGGCGAGGTGGCTACACCTTC	CASSQDTAPRGGRGGYTF
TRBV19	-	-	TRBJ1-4	TGTGCCAGTAGGTACAGGGACGGGACTAATGAAAAACTGTTTTTT	CASRYRDGTNEKLFF
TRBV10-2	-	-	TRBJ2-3	TGCGCCAGCAGTGAAGGGGTAGGGGCAGGAGATACGCAGTATTTT	CASSEGVGAGDTQYF
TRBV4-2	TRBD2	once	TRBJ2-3	TGTGCCAGCAGTGGAGCGGGAGGTGCAGATACGCAGTATTTT	CASSGAGGADTQYF
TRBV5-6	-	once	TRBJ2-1	TGTGCCAGCAGCTTGCTCGGGGTTGGGTCGGGTGAGCAGTTCTTC	CASSLLGVGSGEQFF
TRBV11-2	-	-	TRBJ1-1	TGTGCCAGCAGCTTTGGGCTAATGAACACTGAAGCTTTCTTT	CASSFGLMNTEAFF
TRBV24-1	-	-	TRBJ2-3	TGTGCCACCGGCGGGACACCCGATAGCACAGATACGCAGTATTTT	CATGGTPDSTDTQYF
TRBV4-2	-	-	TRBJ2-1	TGTGCCAGCAGCCAAGATGCGACGGGAGTTAGCAATGAGCAGTTCTTC	CASSQDATGVSNEQFF
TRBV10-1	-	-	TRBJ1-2	TGCGCCAGCAGTGCGGTCTTAGGGTATGGCTACACCTTC	CASSAVLGYGYTF
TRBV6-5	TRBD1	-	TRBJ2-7	TGTGCCAGCGGCCGGACAGGGAGAGACGAGCAGTACTTC	CASGRTGRDEQYF
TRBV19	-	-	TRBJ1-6	TGTGCCAGTAGTATCCTGCAGGGCCCTTCACCCCTCCACTTT	CASSILQGPSPLHF
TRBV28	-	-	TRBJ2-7	TGTGCCAGCAGAAGGACACCCCGACTCTACGAGCAGTACTTC	CASRRTPRLYEQYF
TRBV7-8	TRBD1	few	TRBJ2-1	TGTGCCAGCAGTAAGACAGGGTTGGACAATGAGCAGTTCTTC	CASSKTGLDNEQFF
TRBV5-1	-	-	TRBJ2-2	TGCGCCAGCAGCTTCGGAAGACCCAACACCGGGGAGCTGTTTTTT	CASSFGRPNTGELFF
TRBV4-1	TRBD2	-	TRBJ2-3	TGCGCCAGCAGCCAAGATGGCAGCGGGAGTGGGAAAGATACGCAGTATTTT	CASSQDGSGSGKDTQYF
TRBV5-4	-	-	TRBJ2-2	TGTGCCAGCAGCCCCGGGTTCATCCACACCGGGGAGCTGTTTTTT	CASSPGFIHTGELFF
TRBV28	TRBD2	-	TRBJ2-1	TGTGCCAGCAGTTTATTTCGGCTACCCCGGGAGGGAGGGAATGAGCAGTTCTTC	CASSLFRLPREGGNEQFF
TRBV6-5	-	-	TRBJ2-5	TGTGCCAGCAGTCCAAACCAAGAGACCCAGTACTTC	CASSPNQETQYF
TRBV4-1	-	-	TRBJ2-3	TGCGCCAGCAGCTGGAACGCAGATACGCAGTATTTT	CASSWNADTQYF
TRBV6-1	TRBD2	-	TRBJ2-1	TGTGCCAGCAGTGCGACTAGCGGGGGGCCTAGCTCCTACAATGAGCAGTTCTTC	CASSATSGGPSSYNEQFF
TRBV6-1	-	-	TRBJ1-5	TGTGCCAGCAGTGACCGCCCAAATCAGCCCCAGCATTTT	CASSDRPNQPQHF
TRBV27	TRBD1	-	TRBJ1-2	TGTGCCAGCAGTCCTTACACCCGGACAGGCAACTATGGCTACACCTTC	CASSPYTRTGNYGYTF
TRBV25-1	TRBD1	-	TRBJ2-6	TGTGCCAGCAGAGTGGACAGGGCCTCGGCTGGGGCCAACGTCCTGACTTTC	CASRVDRASAGANVLTF
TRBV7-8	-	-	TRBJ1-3	TGTGCCAGCAGCTTAGGATTTAGGCGGGCGGAGGGGTCTGGAAACACCATATATTTT	CASSLGFRRAEGSGNTIYF
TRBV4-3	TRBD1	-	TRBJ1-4	TGCGCCAGCAGCCCGGGGACAGCAACTAATGAAAAACTGTTTTTT	CASSPGTATNEKLFF
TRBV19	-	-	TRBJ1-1	TGTGCCAGTAGTATGCAGGGATCTGAAGCTTTCTTT	CASSMQGSEAFF
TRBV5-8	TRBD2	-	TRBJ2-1	TGTGCCAGCATTCCGCGAACGGGAGGTTTCTACAATGAGCAGTTCTTC	CASIPRTGGFYNEQFF
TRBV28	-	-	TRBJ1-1	TGTGCCAGCGCGAGGGGCGGACAAAACACTGAAGCTTTCTTT	CASARGGQNTEAFF
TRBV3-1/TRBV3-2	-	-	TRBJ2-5	TGTGCCAGCAGCCTAGCAGGGGTAAGGGGTGAGACCCAGTACTTC	CASSLAGVRGETQYF
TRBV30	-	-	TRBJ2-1	TGTGCCTGGACAGCCGGGGGCGCCGGTGAGCAGTTCTTC	CAWTAGGAGEQFF
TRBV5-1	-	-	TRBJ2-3	TGCGCCAGCAGCCAACTGAGTCGCGGCACAGATACGCAGTATTTT	CASSQLSRGTDTQYF
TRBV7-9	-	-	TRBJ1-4	TGTGCCAGCAGCTTTATAGGAGCAACTAATGAAAAACTGTTTTTT	CASSFIGATNEKLFF
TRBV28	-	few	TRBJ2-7	TGTGCCAGCAGCCCCCTAGTCCACGAGCAGTACTTC	CASSPLVHEQYF
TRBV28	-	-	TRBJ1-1	TGTGCCAGCCGCAACCCCGGCTCGTGGGGGATCACTGAAGCTTTCTTT	CASRNPGSWGITEAFF
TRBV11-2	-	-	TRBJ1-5	TGTGCCAGCAGCCAAAGTCTAGGGAGCAATCAGCCCCAGCATTTT	CASSQSLGSNQPQHF
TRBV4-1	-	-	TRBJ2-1	TGCGCCAGCAGCCAAGATGACGGGAGTCCCAATGAGCAGTTCTTC	CASSQDDGSPNEQFF
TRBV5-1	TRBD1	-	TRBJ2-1	TGCGCCAGCAGCTTGGCCTTGGGACAGGGGGGCAACAATGAGCAGTTCTTC	CASSLALGQGGNNEQFF